The 11 T cell receptor beta chains below were found in one sample sequenced in a study of post-analysis software for immune sequencing data. Regarding the study as a whole: Patients used several TRBV segments, including TRBV5-6, TRBV5-1 and TRBV20-1, more often than controls.

Prepared TCR beta cDNA libraries contained unique molecular identifiers. Each CDR3 protein gets one entry after TCRdb re-called the PCR reads with MiXCR. Of about 180,000 distinct CDR3 sequences in the sample, approximately 31% are singletons; the top ten hold 1.5%. These receptors' antigens are unknown. The sequenced material came from blood. Source of these receptors: a girl between 10 and 17 years old with multiple sclerosis.

This clonotype was counted between two and nine times. V and J are TRBV7-9 and TRBJ2-1; TRBD1 matches at 8 bases. This CDR3 is built from 15 residues. Looked up from germline, CDR1 is SEHNR and CDR2 is FQNEAQ (reference sequence). Trimming took 1 base from V and 8 from J; bases not matched to a gene: 7. The CDR3 DNA follows: TGTGCCAGCAGCTTAGTACAGGGGGTTGAAGATGAGCAGTTCTTC. Protein product: CASSLVQGVEDEQFF.

The CDR3 loop is CSARDHWGQETQYF. The CDR3 DNA follows: TGCAGTGCTAGAGATCACTGGGGGCAAGAGACCCAGTACTTC. The chain couples TRBV20-1 to TRBJ2-5; D is tentatively TRBD1 or TRBD2 (5 bases each). The V and J ends lost 0 bases and 2 bases respectively, with 10 bases between them. Per germline, CDR1 DFQATT and CDR2 SNEGSKA (reference sequence). The CDR3 is 14 amino acids.

Notes on this clonotype: Possible read error: a much larger clone is one base away. The V call is TRBV29-1, the J call TRBJ2-1; D is possibly TRBD2 (6 bases). Trimming stripped 8 bases from V and 3 bases from J, with 20 bases between. CDR3 length: 15 residues. CDR1 is SQVTM, CDR2 ANQGSEA, per germline. CDR3 region: CSTDGEGGVYNEQFF. In DNA, the CDR3 is TGCAGCACCGATGGTGAGGGAGGAGTCTACAATGAGCAGTTCTTC.

This clonotype showed up just a few times. V gene TRBV7-6 combines with J gene TRBJ2-4; 7 nucleotides agree with TRBD2. This CDR3 has 15 amino acids. Trimming at V came to 2 bases and at J to 9 bases, leaving 10 bases not matched to a gene. The V gene's germline CDR1 is SGHVS and CDR2 FNYEAQ. The CDR3 loop is CASSLFDRGSSIQYF. In nucleotides, the CDR3 is TGTGCCAGCAGCTTATTCGACCGCGGGAGTTCCATTCAGTACTTC.

Remarks on this clonotype: A read error may be the cause here, since a much bigger clone is one base away. V and J are TRBV4-1 and TRBJ1-2; D is perhaps TRBD1 (6 bases). The length of the CDR3 is 17 residues. The germline V gene has CDR1 MGHRA and CDR2 YSYEKL. The CDR3, as DNA: TGCGTCAGCAGCCAAGATAACGCTGGACAGAGTAACTATGGCTACACCTTC. Protein: CVSSQDNAGQSNYGYTF.

With regard to this clonotype: At one end the junction does not follow the germline gene, possibly because of a read error. CDR3 in DNA: TGTGCCGGCAGCCAAACAGATGGGAATGAGCAGTACTTC. Translated, it gives CAGSQTDGNEQYF. The chain couples TRBV14 to TRBJ2-7; D is uncertain. This CDR3 spans 13 amino acids. The germline V gene encodes CDR1 SGHDN and CDR2 FVKESK. The full variable domain, in which reference TRBV14 and TRBJ2-7 provide the parts outside the CDR3, is EAGVTQFPSHSVIEKGQTVTLRCDPISGHDNLYWYRRVMGKEIKFLLHFVKESKQDESGMPNNRFLAERTGGTYSTLKVQPAELEDSGVYFCAGSQTDGNEQYFGPGTRLTVT.

The CDR3 DNA is TGTGCCAGCAGTTTATCGGGGCTGAGCTCTAGCACAGATACGCAGTATTTT. Its translation is CASSLSGLSSSTDTQYF. The rearrangement joins TRBV12-3 or TRBV12-4 to TRBJ2-3; D may correspond to TRBD1 or TRBD2 (5 bases each). Deletions cut 2 bases from V and 0 bases from J, with 15 bases between. The CDR3 spans 17 residues.

The chain links TRBV7-2 to TRBJ2-1; 8 bases map to TRBD1. Germline values: CDR1 SGHTA, CDR2 FQGNSA. Trimming cost V 2 bases and J 6 bases; bases outside gene matches: 3. The CDR3 has 14 amino acids. The CDR3 nucleotides are TGTGCCAGCAGCTTACAGGGGGCTAGCAATGAGCAGTTCTTC. Protein product: CASSLQGASNEQFF.

There are many counts of this clonotype. This rearrangement joins TRBV27 to TRBJ2-7, with 8 bases matching TRBD1. This CDR3 has 14 amino acids. Germline CDR1 and CDR2: MNHEY and SMNVEV (reference sequence). Trimming at V came to 7 bases and at J to 5 bases, leaving 10 bases not matched to a gene. The CDR3 is CASTFTGGSHEQYF. CDR3 nucleotide sequence: TGTGCCAGCACCTTTACAGGGGGTTCGCACGAGCAGTACTTC.

This clonotype was counted between two and nine times. The chain has TRBV11-2 and TRBJ2-7; 9 positions agree with TRBD2. This CDR3 region has 18 residues. Germline CDR1 SGHAT, CDR2 FQNNGV. V was clipped by 5 bases and J by 6 bases; unmatched bases: 20. The DNA of the CDR3 is TGTGCCAGCAGCCCGCGGGGGGGACTGGCAATGGGTGGTGGCGAGCAGTACTTC. Amino acid sequence: CASSPRGGLAMGGGEQYF.

The rearrangement uses TRBV27 and TRBJ2-1; 8 bases are a match to TRBD1. CDR3 length: 15 amino acids. V gave up 8 bases and J gave up 3 bases; unmatched junction bases: 9. Germline V lookup: CDR1 MNHEY, CDR2 SMNVEV (reference sequence). The CDR3 region is CASGPQGADYNEQFF. The DNA for the CDR3 is TGTGCCAGCGGACCTCAGGGGGCCGACTACAATGAGCAGTTCTTC.